This T cell receptor (beta chain) appears in the sequencing data of a study of T cells in Graves' hyperthyroidism and ophthalmopathy. Newly diagnosed hyperthyroidism patients aged 18 to 65 years had disease lasting under 2 months. Diagnosis rested on symptoms, serum thyroxine and TRAb, thyroid ultrasound, and orbital computed tomography. Findings and caveats of the study: Ophthalmopathy cases were set apart from stable hyperthyroidism by a 13 V-J model. Most thyroid-expanded clonotypes above 0.001 were also found in blood.

Germline CDR1 SGHVS, CDR2 FQNEAQ. The junction had 5 bases not matched to a gene; V was cut back by 5 bases and J by 4 bases. The CDR3 contains 15 residues. This clonotype occurred many times. Its cognate antigen is unknown. It was RNA transcripts that yielded the amplified TCR beta CDR3 regions. With the HTBI primer set, the TCR CDR3 went through a first round of RT-PCR. TCRdb ran MiXCR on the multiplex PCR reads and lists one entry per CDR3 protein. The sample yields over 300,000 distinct CDR3 sequences, 14% seen once. Sequenced material: blood. The sequence derives from a woman aged 55-70 years with Graves' hyperthyroidism. The chain joins TRBV7-8 to TRBJ2-1; 10 bases line up with TRBD2. This CDR3 is CASSPSGRGYNEQFF. CDR3 coding DNA: TGTGCCAGCAGCCCGAGCGGGAGGGGGTACAATGAGCAGTTCTTC.